These 21 T cell receptor beta chains originate from one sample sequenced in a study of OX40 agonist ivuxolimab in advanced cancers. The data were produced by immunoSEQ multiplex PCR, yet TCRdb's version contains in-frame clones alone and is incomplete. This sample has about 110,000 clones, with approximately 90% found just once. This material consisted of CD4+ or CD8+ T cells sorted from blood, taken in a trial of the OX40 agonist ivuxolimab. These receptors were collected from an adult with an advanced solid tumor such as melanoma, head and neck, liver or kidney cancer.

The gene calls are TRBV11-3 and TRBJ2-1; 14 bases map to TRBD2. This CDR3 region has 18 residues. Per germline, CDR1 SGHNT and CDR2 YENEEA. Trimming cost V 5 bases and J 1 base; bases outside gene matches: 7. The CDR3 DNA reads as TGTGCCAGCAGCCCCGGGACTAGCGGGAGAAGGTCCTACAATGAGCAGTTCTTC. Translated: CASSPGTSGRRSYNEQFF.

The rearrangement uses TRBV7-2 and TRBJ1-2, with 9 bases lining up with TRBD1. V lost 2 bases and J lost 7; bases outside the gene matches: 5. The CDR3 consists of 14 residues. The germline V gene has CDR1 SGHTA and CDR2 FQGNSA. The CDR3 here is CASSLQTGGRGYTF. The CDR3 DNA sequence: TGTGCCAGCAGCTTACAAACAGGGGGCCGTGGCTACACCTTC.

The chain recombines TRBV27 with TRBJ1-5; D is uncertain. Germline V lookup: CDR1 MNHEY, CDR2 SMNVEV (reference sequence). V lost 3 bases to trimming and J lost 0 bases, with 6 bases between them. The CDR3 length is 14 residues. Here the CDR3 DNA reads TGTGCCAGCAGTTTTGGAGATAGCAATCAGCCCCAGCATTTT. Protein sequence: CASSFGDSNQPQHF.

This chain joins TRBV7-9 and TRBJ2-3; 10 bases line up with TRBD2. The CDR3 loop spans 18 amino acids. V shed 4 bases and J 0 bases; nucleotides not matched to a gene: 10. The germline gives CDR1 SEHNR, CDR2 FQNEAQ (reference sequence). This chain's CDR3 is CASSSRRLAGGSTDTQYF. As DNA, the CDR3 is TGTGCCAGCAGCTCCCGACGTTTAGCGGGGGGAAGCACAGATACGCAGTATTTT.

V usage is TRBV6-4 and J usage is TRBJ2-3; TRBD1 matches 8 bases. From germline, CDR1 is MRHNA and CDR2 SNTAGT. Losses at the gene ends were 6 bases for V and 11 bases for J; bases not matched to a gene: 7. The CDR3 runs to 12 residues. The CDR3 coding sequence is TGTGCCAGCAGCGGGGACAGGTCGAAGCAGTATTTT. Translated: CASSGDRSKQYF.

This rearrangement joins TRBV5-1 to TRBJ2-7; possibly TRBD2 for D (6 bases). Per germline, CDR1 SGHRS and CDR2 YFSETQ. This CDR3 is built from 14 residues. The ends were cut back, 3 bases at V and 5 bases at J, with 15 bases in the middle. CDR3 loop: CASSSEGGEDEQYF. CDR3 DNA sequence: TGCGCCAGCAGCTCAGAGGGCGGGGAGGACGAGCAGTACTTC.

A few counts support this clone. The V call is TRBV6-5, the J call TRBJ2-7; D is possibly TRBD2 (6 bases). The CDR3 loop spans 15 amino acids. Germline CDR1 reads MNHEY; CDR2 reads SVGAGI. V lost 2 bases and J lost 0, with 11 bases in between. CDR3 sequence: CASSYRGLSSYEQYF. The CDR3 DNA follows: TGTGCCAGCAGTTACCGGGGACTTTCCTCCTACGAGCAGTACTTC.

The V call is TRBV30, the J call TRBJ1-6, with 9 bases lining up with TRBD1. Germline V gene data show CDR1 as GTSNPN and CDR2 as SVGIG (reference sequence). V was clipped by 4 bases and J by 9 bases; unmatched bases: 10. This CDR3 comprises 15 residues. This CDR3 is CAWTHHGTGFSPLHF. CDR3 nucleotides: TGTGCCTGGACCCACCACGGGACAGGGTTTTCACCCCTCCACTTT.

The rearrangement links TRBV5-1 to TRBJ2-2; D not resolved. Germline lookup yields CDR1 SGHRS and CDR2 YFSETQ. The V gene lost 2 bases and the J gene lost 2 bases, with 7 bases spanning the gap. This CDR3 is 14 amino acids long. CDR3 in DNA: TGCGCCAGCAGCTTCGGCGGAAACACCGGGGAGCTGTTTTTT. Its protein is CASSFGGNTGELFF.

This chain links TRBV29-1 with TRBJ2-7, with D possibly being TRBD2 (6 bases). V was cut by 7 bases and J by 3 bases, with 22 bases left in between. The CDR3 has 15 residues. Germline assignment: CDR1 SQVTM and CDR2 ANQGSEA. As DNA, the CDR3 is TGCAGCGCCCGAGATGGGCCCGGCGGGGTCTACGAGCAGTACTTC. Translation: CSARDGPGGVYEQYF.

This clone was seen more than once but under ten times. V is TRBV27 and J is TRBJ2-3; no definite D call. Germline V gene sequence: CDR1 MNHEY, CDR2 SMNVEV (reference sequence). The length of the CDR3 is 15 residues. The V gene lost 5 bases and the J gene lost 5 bases, with 17 bases spanning the gap. The CDR3 is CASSQTTNNRDTQYF. The CDR3 DNA follows: TGTGCCAGCAGTCAGACAACGAATAATAGAGATACGCAGTATTTT.

The sample holds one count of this clone. The chain couples TRBV5-5 to TRBJ2-5, with no clear D. This CDR3 has 12 amino acids. Germline V gene lookup returns CDR1 SGHKS and CDR2 YYEKEE (reference sequence). With 4 bases removed from V and 5 bases from J, the gap between germline ends came to 9 bases. CDR3 amino acids: CASSPARETQYF. CDR3 nucleotides: TGTGCCAGCAGCCCGGCCCGGGAGACCCAGTACTTC. Full variable domain (missing parts from reference TRBV5-5 and TRBJ2-5): DAGVTQSPTHLIKTRGQQVTLRCSPISGHKSVSWYQQVLGQGPQFIFQYYEKEERGRGNFPDRFSARQFPNYSSELNVNALLLGDSALYLCASSPARETQYFGPGTRLLVL.

The chain has TRBV30 and TRBJ2-1; 11 bases match TRBD2. Per the germline V gene, CDR1 is GTSNPN and CDR2 is SVGIG (reference sequence). V dropped 0 bases and J dropped 7; count of bases not matched to a gene: 23. The CDR3 is made up of 21 amino acids. Here the CDR3 reads CAWSVPYRLAGRYDQGNEQFF. The CDR3 DNA reads TGTGCCTGGAGTGTCCCCTACAGACTAGCGGGACGCTATGACCAGGGGAATGAGCAGTTCTTC. The whole variable domain, filled in from reference TRBV30 and TRBJ2-1, reads SQTIHQWPATLVQPVGSPLSLECTVEGTSNPNLYWYRQAAGRGLQLLFYSVGIGQISSEVPQNLSASRPQDRQFILSSKKLLLSDSGFYLCAWSVPYRLAGRYDQGNEQFFGPGTRLTVL.

This chain connects TRBV11-3 to TRBJ2-7; TRBD1 aligns across 9 bases. Germline CDR1 and CDR2: SGHNT and YENEEA. The CDR3 spans 15 residues. V gave up 1 base and J gave up 7 bases; unmatched junction bases: 8. The CDR3 region has the DNA TGTGCCAGCAGCTTAGGGGGGACAGGGCCCGGGGAGCAGTACTTC. The encoded protein is CASSLGGTGPGEQYF.

The V and J genes are TRBV10-3 and TRBJ2-5; tentatively, D is TRBD1 or TRBD2 (5 bases each). Germline V lookup: CDR1 ENHRY, CDR2 SYGVKD. V lost 10 bases and J 3 bases, leaving 18 bases between the germline ends. CDR3 size: 14 residues. The CDR3 DNA is TGTGCCACCACGGGGCAGGAACCAAAAGAGACCCAGTACTTC. This sequence encodes CATTGQEPKETQYF.

The V gene is TRBV25-1, the J gene TRBJ2-3, with 8 bases identical to TRBD2. Germline CDR1 MGHDK, CDR2 SYGVNS. The CDR3 runs to 16 residues. V shed 0 bases and J 5 bases; nucleotides not matched to a gene: 7. The DNA for the CDR3 is TGTGCCAGCAGTGAATATGACGGGGGGGCCCTAGATACGCAGTATTTT. Its translation: CASSEYDGGALDTQYF.

The genes are TRBV10-3 and TRBJ1-4, with 9 bases identical to TRBD1. This CDR3 region has 14 residues. Looked up from germline, CDR1 is ENHRY and CDR2 is SYGVKD. V was pared by 7 bases and J by 8 bases, with 8 bases of the junction left unmatched. The DNA for the CDR3 is TGTGCCATCAACCAACAGGGGGCAAGGGAAAAACTGTTTTTT. Translating gives CAINQQGAREKLFF.

This clone was counted once. The chain combines TRBV6-9 with TRBJ2-7; TRBD1 matches at 7 bases. The V gene end was trimmed by 5 bases and the J gene end by 6 bases; junction bases not matched to a gene: 19. Germline CDR1 reads MNHGY; CDR2 reads SVAAGI. CDR3 size: 17 residues. CDR3 protein: CASSASGTENVGGEQYF. The DNA for the CDR3 is TGTGCCAGCAGTGCCTCCGGGACAGAAAACGTAGGTGGCGAGCAGTACTTC.

This chain uses TRBV5-4 with TRBJ1-2; 12 positions match TRBD1. Germline CDR1 is SGHNT and CDR2 is YYREEE (reference sequence). With 7 bases clipped from V and 7 bases from J, the junction kept 14 bases outside the gene matches. The CDR3 is made up of 16 amino acids. CDR3 in DNA: TGTGCCAGCGCGCTACCGGGACAGGGGGCGTCGGCTGGCTACACCTTC. This codes for CASALPGQGASAGYTF.

V usage is TRBV7-2 and J usage is TRBJ1-4; D gene ambiguous. V was clipped by 5 bases and J by 0 bases, with 7 bases between them. Per germline, CDR1 SGHTA and CDR2 FQGNSA. The CDR3 contains 14 residues. CDR3 region: CASSPGATNEKLFF. CDR3 sequence (DNA): TGTGCCAGCAGCCCCGGGGCAACTAATGAAAAACTGTTTTTT.

This clone was counted a single time. V is TRBV30 and J is TRBJ1-2; tentative D call: TRBD1 (5 bases). This CDR3 is built from 13 residues. Germline CDR1 reads GTSNPN; CDR2 reads SVGIG (reference sequence). The V end lost 5 bases, the J end lost 4 bases, and 14 bases lay between the germline ends. CDR3 sequence reads: CAWVTEALYGYTF. The CDR3 DNA follows: TGTGCCTGGGTGACAGAGGCCCTCTATGGCTACACCTTC. The full variable domain, with the rest looked up from reference TRBV30 and TRBJ1-2, is SQTIHQWPATLVQPVGSPLSLECTVEGTSNPNLYWYRQAAGRGLQLLFYSVGIGQISSEVPQNLSASRPQDRQFILSSKKLLLSDSGFYLCAWVTEALYGYTFGSGTRLTVV.